Only a few counts were recorded for the clone carrying this TCR beta chain. Sequenced by immunoSEQ multiplex PCR; TCRdb stores in-frame clones only, minus some. The sample contains about 51,000 clones, around nine tenths of which appear only once. The source of the sample is a study of OX40 agonist ivuxolimab in advanced cancers. The source material was CD4+ or CD8+ T cells sorted from blood, sampled in a trial of the OX40 agonist ivuxolimab. This clonotype was obtained from an adult with an advanced solid tumor such as melanoma, head and neck, liver or kidney cancer.

In DNA form, the CDR3 reads TGTGCCAGTAGTAAGACCGGGACAGGGGGATTCTACGAGCAGTACTTC. As protein: CASSKTGTGGFYEQYF. The chain combines TRBV19 with TRBJ2-7; 11 bases are shared with TRBD1. The CDR3 runs to 16 residues. Germline loops: CDR1 LNHDA, CDR2 SQIVND (reference sequence). V lost 4 bases to trimming and J lost 3 bases; unmatched junction nucleotides: 8.